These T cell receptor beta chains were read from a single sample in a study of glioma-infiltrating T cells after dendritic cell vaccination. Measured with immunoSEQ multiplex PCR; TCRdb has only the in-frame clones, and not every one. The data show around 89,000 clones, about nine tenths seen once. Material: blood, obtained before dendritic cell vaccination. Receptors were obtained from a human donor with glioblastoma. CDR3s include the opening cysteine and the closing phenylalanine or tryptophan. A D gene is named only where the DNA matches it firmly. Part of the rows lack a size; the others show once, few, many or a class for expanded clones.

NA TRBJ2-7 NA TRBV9 CASSPLGERYEQYF TGTGCCAGCAGCCCCCTCGGGGAGCGCTACGAGCAGTACTTC
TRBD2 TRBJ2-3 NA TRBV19 CASSIDWETSSTDTQYF TGTGCCAGTAGTATAGATTGGGAGACTAGCTCGACAGATACGCAGTATTTT
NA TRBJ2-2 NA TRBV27 CASSLSGRNTGELFF TGTGCCAGCAGTTTATCGGGCAGAAACACCGGGGAGCTGTTTTTT
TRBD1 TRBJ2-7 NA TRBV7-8 CASSLGTGGLVSYEQYF TGTGCCAGCAGCCTAGGGACAGGGGGCTTGGTCTCCTACGAGCAGTACTTC
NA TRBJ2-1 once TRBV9 CASSAKLPGARNEQFF TGTGCCAGCAGCGCAAAACTTCCAGGGGCGAGGAATGAGCAGTTCTTC
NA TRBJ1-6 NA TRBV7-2 CASSLVGGYNSPLHF TGTGCCAGCAGCTTAGTCGGAGGTTATAATTCACCCCTCCACTTT
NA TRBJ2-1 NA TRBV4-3 CASSQPPGNEQFF TGCGCCAGCAGCCAACCCCCAGGGAATGAGCAGTTCTTC
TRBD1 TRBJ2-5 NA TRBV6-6 CASRPRQGAGETQYF TGTGCCAGCAGACCCCGACAGGGGGCAGGGGAGACCCAGTACTTC
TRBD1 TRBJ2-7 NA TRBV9 CASSPRQGPYEQYF TGTGCCAGCAGCCCGCGACAGGGCCCCTACGAGCAGTACTTC
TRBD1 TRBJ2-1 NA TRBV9 CASSVGTGSNKQFF TGTGCCAGCAGCGTCGGGACAGGGAGTAATAAGCAGTTCTTC
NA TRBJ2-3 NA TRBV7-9 CASLPSAETDTQYF TGTGCCAGCCTTCCGAGCGCGGAGACAGATACGCAGTATTTT
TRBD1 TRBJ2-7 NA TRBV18 CASSPRDRPPYEQYF TGTGCCAGCTCACCGCGGGACAGGCCCCCCTACGAGCAGTACTTC
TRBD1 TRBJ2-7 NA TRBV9 CASSLRTGSSYEQYF TGTGCCAGCAGCCTTAGGACAGGGAGCTCCTACGAGCAGTACTTC
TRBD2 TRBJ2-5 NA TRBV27 CASSTTDSLRLAGGWETQYF TGTGCCAGCAGCACAACGGACAGCCTAAGACTAGCGGGAGGTTGGGAGACCCAGTACTTC
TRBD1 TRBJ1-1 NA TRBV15 CATSVDRGNTEAFF TGTGCCACCAGCGTGGACAGGGGGAACACTGAAGCTTTCTTT
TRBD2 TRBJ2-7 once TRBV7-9 CASSLGLAGGSYEQYF TGTGCCAGCAGCTTAGGCCTAGCGGGGGGCTCCTACGAGCAGTACTTC
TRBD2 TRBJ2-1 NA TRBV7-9 CASSPSGSWSYNEQFF TGTGCCAGCAGCCCTAGCGGGAGCTGGTCCTACAATGAGCAGTTCTTC
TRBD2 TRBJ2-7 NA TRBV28 CASSLPTSGSYSYEQYF TGTGCCAGCAGTTTACCGACTAGCGGGAGTTACTCCTACGAGCAGTACTTC
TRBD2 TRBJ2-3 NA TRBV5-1 CASSKGSGRTDTQYF TGCGCCAGCAGCAAAGGTAGCGGGAGAACTGATACGCAGTATTTT
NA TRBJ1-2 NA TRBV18 CASSAEDGHGYTF TGTGCCAGCTCAGCGGAGGACGGCCATGGCTACACCTTC
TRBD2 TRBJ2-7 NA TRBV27 CASSPGLAGVYEQYF TGTGCCAGCAGTCCGGGACTAGCGGGAGTGTACGAGCAGTACTTC
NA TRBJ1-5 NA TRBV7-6 CASSLGGYSNQPQHF TGTGCCAGCAGCTTAGGAGGGTATAGCAATCAGCCCCAGCATTTT
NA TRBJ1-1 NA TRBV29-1 CSVEGQGITEAFF TGCAGCGTTGAGGGTCAGGGGATAACTGAAGCTTTCTTT
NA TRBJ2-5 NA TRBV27 CASSLDSLETQYF TGTGCCAGCAGTTTGGACAGTTTAGAGACCCAGTACTTC
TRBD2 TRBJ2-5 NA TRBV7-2 CASSLSILAGAGKTQYF TGTGCCAGCAGCTTATCGATCCTAGCGGGAGCGGGGAAGACCCAGTACTTC
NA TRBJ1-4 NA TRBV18 CASSPPGVREKLFF TGTGCCAGCTCACCACCAGGGGTGAGGGAAAAACTGTTTTTT
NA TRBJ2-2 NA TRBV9 CASSVDVRGIETGELFF TGTGCCAGCAGCGTCGACGTAAGGGGGATTGAGACCGGGGAGCTGTTTTTT
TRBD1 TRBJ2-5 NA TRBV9 CASSNRDRGVQETQYF TGTGCCAGCAGCAACCGGGACAGGGGTGTCCAAGAGACCCAGTACTTC
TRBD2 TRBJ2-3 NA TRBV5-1 CASSPGLATQYF TGCGCCAGCAGCCCGGGACTAGCTACGCAGTATTTT
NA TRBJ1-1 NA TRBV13 CASSLVGQGTEAFF TGTGCCAGCAGCTTAGTGGGTCAGGGCACTGAAGCTTTCTTT
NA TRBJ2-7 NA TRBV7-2 CASSLDTYEQYF TGTGCCAGCAGCTTAGATACCTACGAGCAGTACTTC
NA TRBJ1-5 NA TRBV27 CASGVGGAHQHF TGTGCCAGCGGTGTGGGGGGGGCTCACCAGCATTTT
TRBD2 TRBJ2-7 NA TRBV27 CASSLLAGGPIEQYF TGTGCCAGCAGCCTTCTAGCGGGAGGGCCCATCGAGCAGTACTTC
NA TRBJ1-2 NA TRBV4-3 CASSLAGGYGYTF TGCGCCAGCAGCCTAGCCGGGGGCTATGGCTACACCTTC
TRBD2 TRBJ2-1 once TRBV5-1 CASSLASGRGNEQFF TGCGCCAGCAGCTTGGCTAGCGGGAGAGGGAATGAGCAGTTCTTC
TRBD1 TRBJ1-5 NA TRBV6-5 CASSYTGGHQPQHF TGTGCCAGCAGTTACACAGGGGGTCATCAGCCCCAGCATTTT
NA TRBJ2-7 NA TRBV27 CASSATSTGEQYF TGTGCCAGCAGTGCGACTAGTACGGGCGAGCAGTACTTC